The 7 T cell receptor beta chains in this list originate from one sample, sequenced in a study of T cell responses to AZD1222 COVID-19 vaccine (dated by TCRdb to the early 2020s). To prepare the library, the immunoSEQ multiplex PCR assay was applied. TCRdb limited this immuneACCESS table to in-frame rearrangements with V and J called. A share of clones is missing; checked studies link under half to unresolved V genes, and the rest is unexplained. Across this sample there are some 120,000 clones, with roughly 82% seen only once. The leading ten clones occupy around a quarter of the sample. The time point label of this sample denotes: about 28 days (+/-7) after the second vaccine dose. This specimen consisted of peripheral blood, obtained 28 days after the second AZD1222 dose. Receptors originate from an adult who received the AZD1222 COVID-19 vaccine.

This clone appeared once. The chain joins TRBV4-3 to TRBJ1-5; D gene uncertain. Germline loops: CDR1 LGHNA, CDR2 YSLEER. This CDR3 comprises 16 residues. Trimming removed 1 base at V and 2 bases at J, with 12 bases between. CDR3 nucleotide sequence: TGCGCCAGCAGCCAAGTCGTGGGTGGGGGCAATCAGCCCCAGCATTTT. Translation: CASSQVVGGGNQPQHF.

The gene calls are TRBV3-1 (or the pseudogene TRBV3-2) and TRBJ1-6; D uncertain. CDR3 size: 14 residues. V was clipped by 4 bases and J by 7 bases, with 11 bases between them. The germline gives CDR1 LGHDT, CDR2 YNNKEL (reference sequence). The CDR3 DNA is TGTGCCAGCAGCCCCCGGGCCTTAAATTCACCCCTCCACTTT. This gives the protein CASSPRALNSPLHF.

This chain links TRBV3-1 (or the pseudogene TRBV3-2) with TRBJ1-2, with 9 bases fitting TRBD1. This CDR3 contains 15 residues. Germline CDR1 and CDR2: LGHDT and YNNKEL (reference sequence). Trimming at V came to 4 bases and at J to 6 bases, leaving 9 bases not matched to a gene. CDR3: CASSLGVDRGDGYTF. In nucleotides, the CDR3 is TGTGCCAGCAGCCTAGGCGTGGACAGGGGTGATGGCTACACCTTC.

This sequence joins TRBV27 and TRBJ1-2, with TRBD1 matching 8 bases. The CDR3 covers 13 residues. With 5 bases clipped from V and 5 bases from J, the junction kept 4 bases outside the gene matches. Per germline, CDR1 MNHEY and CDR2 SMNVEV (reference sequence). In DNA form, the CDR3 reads TGTGCCAGCAGTCCAGGGGGCGGGTATGGCTACACCTTC. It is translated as CASSPGGGYGYTF.

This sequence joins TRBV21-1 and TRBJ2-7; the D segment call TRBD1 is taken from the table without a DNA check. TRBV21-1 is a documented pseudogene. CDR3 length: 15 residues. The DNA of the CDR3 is TGTGCCAGCAGCAAAAGGATGGGCAGGGTCCACGAGCAGTACTTC. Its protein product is CASSKRMGRVHEQYF.

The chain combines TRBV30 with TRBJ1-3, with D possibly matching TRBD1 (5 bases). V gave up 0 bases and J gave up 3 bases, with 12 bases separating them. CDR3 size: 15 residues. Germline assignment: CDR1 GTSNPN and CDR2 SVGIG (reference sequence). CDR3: CAWSVSGRVGNTIYF. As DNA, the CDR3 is TGTGCCTGGAGTGTATCGGGCAGGGTTGGAAACACCATATATTTT.

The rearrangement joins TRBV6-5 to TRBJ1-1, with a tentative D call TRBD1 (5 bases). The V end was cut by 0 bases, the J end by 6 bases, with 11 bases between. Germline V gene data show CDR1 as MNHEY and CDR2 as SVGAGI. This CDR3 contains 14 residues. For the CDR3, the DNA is TGTGCCAGCAGTTACTCGTGGCAGGGATCTGAAGCTTTCTTT. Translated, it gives CASSYSWQGSEAFF.